What follows is one TCR beta chain and its context. The record originates from a study of identical twins. MiXCR was run by TCRdb on the 5' RACE reads, yielding one entry per CDR3 protein. The table includes roughly 290,000 distinct CDR3 sequences, roughly 10% detected once. CDR1 is DFQATT and CDR2 is SNEGSKA in the germline V gene (reference sequence). The CDR3 covers 14 residues. Trimming shortened V by 0 bases and J by 3 bases, and 12 bases separated the two germline ends. These data were likewise used in another study, on yellow fever vaccine responses in identical twins.

The sequence came from a woman between 18 and 30 years old in good health. The rearrangement joins TRBV20-1 to TRBJ2-7; TRBD2 might be the D (6 bases). What was sequenced was CD8+ T cells sorted from blood. The CDR3 reads CSARDQRVFYEQYF. The CDR3 region has the DNA TGCAGTGCTAGAGACCAGCGGGTTTTCTACGAGCAGTACTTC.